One TCR beta chain is described in this entry. Antigen: not known. This record belongs to a study of T cells in localized non-small cell lung cancer. Some clones are missing from TCRdb's copy, which holds only in-frame ones; the method was immunoSEQ multiplex PCR. The sample holds some 140,000 clones, roughly 90% seen once. Study conclusions and caveats: Higher blood T cell density went with longer overall survival. Uninvolved adjacent lung had the highest recorded T cell clonality, with tumor below it. Since sequencing was restricted to only one region of the tumor, intratumor heterogeneity remains a possibility. Adjacent lung was found to contain a median roughly 60 of the top 100 tumor clones.

In germline, CDR1 is SGHAT, CDR2 FQNNGV. V was clipped by 5 bases and J by 6 bases, with 17 bases between them. The CDR3 is 14 amino acids. The clonotype originates from a female donor older than 55 with stage I lung adenocarcinoma. Sequences were derived from peripheral blood, sampled before any cancer treatment. The V and J genes are TRBV11-2 and TRBJ2-7; D could derive from TRBD1 or TRBD2 (7 bases each). The CDR3, as DNA: TGTGCCAGCAGCCAGCGACAGGGAGGGGGCGAGCAGTACTTC. It encodes CASSQRQGGGEQYF.